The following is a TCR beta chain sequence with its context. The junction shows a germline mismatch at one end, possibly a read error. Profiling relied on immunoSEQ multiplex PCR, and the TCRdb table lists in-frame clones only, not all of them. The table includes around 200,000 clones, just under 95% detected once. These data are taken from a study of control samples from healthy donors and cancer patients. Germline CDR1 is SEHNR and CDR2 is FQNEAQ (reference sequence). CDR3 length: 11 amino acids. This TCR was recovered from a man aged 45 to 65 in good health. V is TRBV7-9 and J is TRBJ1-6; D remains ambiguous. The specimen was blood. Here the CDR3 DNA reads TGTGCCAGCTATCCCCACTCACCCCTCCATTTT. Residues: CASYPHSPLHF.